These 20 T cell receptor beta chains were sequenced from one sample in a study of patients and donors after allogeneic stem cell transplantation. TCRdb independently ran MiXCR on the RT-PCR reads; one entry per CDR3 protein. The sample carries 98,000 or so distinct CDR3 sequences, around 36% recorded once. The sample comprised blood, either unsorted or a sorted T cell fraction (not recorded which). The receptors shown here come from a human donor who was either an allogeneic HSCT recipient or a stem cell or donor lymphocyte infusion donor (not recorded which). It is not recorded whose cells these are; they may come from a transplant donor.

This rearrangement joins TRBV7-2 to TRBJ2-3; 8 positions match TRBD2. CDR3 length: 16 residues. V shed 3 bases and J 5 bases; nucleotides not matched to a gene: 10. The germline gives CDR1 SGHTA, CDR2 FQGNSA. CDR3 in DNA: TGTGCCAGCAGCTTGTCAGGAGCGGGAGTGTTAGATACGCAGTATTTT. Protein product: CASSLSGAGVLDTQYF. Together with reference TRBV7-2 and TRBJ2-3, the CDR3 gives the full variable domain: GAGVSQSPSNKVTEKGKDVELRCDPISGHTALYWYRQSLGQGLEFLIYFQGNSAPDKSGLPSDRFSAERTGGSVSTLTIQRTQQEDSAVYLCASSLSGAGVLDTQYFGPGTRLTVL.

The chain couples TRBV7-8 to TRBJ1-5; TRBD1 is a possible D gene (5 bases). V lost 1 base and J 3 bases, leaving 10 bases between the germline ends. Germline loops: CDR1 SGHVS, CDR2 FQNEAQ. The length of the CDR3 is 15 residues. The CDR3 DNA sequence: TGTGCCAGCAGCTTAGGGGGCATATTCAATCAGCCCCAGCATTTT. Translation gives CASSLGGIFNQPQHF.

This chain uses TRBV7-2 with TRBJ1-4; D perhaps matches TRBD1 (5 bases). CDR1 is SGHTA and CDR2 is FQGNSA in the germline V gene. V lost 0 bases and J 8 bases, leaving 19 bases between the germline ends. CDR3 length: 17 residues. CDR3 DNA sequence: TGTGCCAGCAGCTTAGCGCGGACGAAATACGGGGGGGAAAAACTGTTTTTT. Amino acids: CASSLARTKYGGEKLFF.

This clonotype came up a few times. This rearrangement joins TRBV11-2 to TRBJ1-3; D possibly corresponds to TRBD1 (5 bases). Germline V gene data show CDR1 as SGHAT and CDR2 as FQNNGV. V shed 4 bases and J shed 4 bases, with 14 bases lying between them. There are 15 residues in the CDR3. In nucleotides, the CDR3 is TGTGCCAGCAGCTGGGACGGTAATCCCGGAAACACCATATATTTT. It is translated as CASSWDGNPGNTIYF. The complete variable domain, with remaining parts taken from reference TRBV11-2 and TRBJ1-3, reads EAGVAQSPRYKIIEKRQSVAFWCNPISGHATLYWYQQILGQGPKLLIQFQNNGVVDDSQLPKDRFSAERLKGVDSTLKIQPAKLEDSAVYLCASSWDGNPGNTIYFGEGSWLTVV.

This clonotype was detected a few times. The V gene is TRBV3-1, the J gene TRBJ2-3, with D possibly matching TRBD2 (6 bases). CDR1 is LGHDT and CDR2 is YNNKEL in the germline V gene (reference sequence). The CDR3 is 18 residues long. Trimming shortened V by 4 bases and J by 4 bases, and 24 bases separated the two germline ends. CDR3 nucleotide sequence: TGTGCCAGCAGCCCCCCAGGAGGGAGCGGTGAGTCGGCAGATACGCAGTATTTT. It yields the protein CASSPPGGSGESADTQYF.

CDR3 loop: CATSDTTGVGETQYF. The DNA for the CDR3 is TGTGCCACCAGTGACACTACAGGGGTCGGGGAGACCCAGTACTTC. V and J are TRBV24-1 and TRBJ2-5; TRBD1 aligns across 7 bases. CDR1 is KGHDR, CDR2 SFDVKD, per germline. This CDR3 has 15 amino acids. V lost 4 bases to trimming and J lost 5 bases; unmatched junction nucleotides: 9.

The chain carries TRBV6-5 and TRBJ2-5, with D tentatively TRBD2 (5 bases). The length of the CDR3 is 14 residues. Trimming took 2 bases from V and 2 from J, leaving 9 bases between them. Germline V gives CDR1 MNHEY, CDR2 SVGAGI. CDR3 sequence reads: CASSYRGLQETQYF. The CDR3 nucleotides read TGTGCCAGCAGTTACCGGGGATTACAAGAGACCCAGTACTTC.

V is TRBV6-5 and J is TRBJ2-7; either TRBD1 or TRBD2 may supply D (5 bases each). This CDR3 comprises 14 residues. V dropped 0 bases and J dropped 4 bases, with 10 bases sitting between them. Germline CDR1 and CDR2: MNHEY and SVGAGI. The CDR3 protein is CASSYSGPEYEQYF. The CDR3 nucleotides read TGTGCCAGCAGTTACTCGGGACCAGAGTACGAGCAGTACTTC.

This clonotype came up a few times. The genes are TRBV15 and TRBJ1-1; D unclear. V was cut by 0 bases and J by 4 bases, with 0 bases left in between. This CDR3 is 11 amino acids long. The germline V gene has CDR1 LNHNV and CDR2 YYDKDF (reference sequence). The CDR3 DNA reads as TGTGCCACCAGCAGAGACACTGAAGCTTTCTTT. This codes for CATSRDTEAFF.

The genes are TRBV6-2 or TRBV6-3 and TRBJ1-5; the match to TRBD1 covers 7 bases. This CDR3 comprises 14 residues. Losses at the gene ends were 8 bases for V and 3 bases for J; bases not matched to a gene: 7. The germline CDR1 and CDR2 sequences are MNHEY and SVGEGT. The DNA for the CDR3 is TGTGCCAGCGCTTCTGACAGGGTCAATCAGCCCCAGCATTTT. Translated, it gives CASASDRVNQPQHF.

This clonotype turned up a few times. This chain uses TRBV7-9 with TRBJ2-1; 9 bases are shared with TRBD1. The germline V gene has CDR1 SEHNR and CDR2 FQNEAQ (reference sequence). CDR3 length: 14 amino acids. The V and J ends lost 6 bases and 8 bases, in that order; junction bases with no gene match: 8. Here the CDR3 reads CASSYGQGIDEQFF. The DNA for the CDR3 is TGTGCCAGCAGTTACGGACAGGGGATCGATGAGCAGTTCTTC.

The chain employs TRBV30 and TRBJ2-7, with a possible D match to TRBD1 (5 bases). This CDR3 has 12 residues. Germline values: CDR1 GTSNPN, CDR2 SVGIG (reference sequence). Trimming stripped 2 bases from V and 7 bases from J, with 12 bases between. As DNA, the CDR3 is TGTGCCTGGAGTCCCGCAGGGATAGAGCAGTACTTC. Protein product: CAWSPAGIEQYF.

J is TRBJ1-1 and V is TRBV12-3 or TRBV12-4; D is perhaps TRBD1 (5 bases). This CDR3 comprises 14 residues. Trimming removed 5 bases from V and 1 base from J, with 11 bases in between. The CDR3 bases are TGTGCCAGCAGTCCACTCGACAGGAACACTGAAGCTTTCTTT. Translated, it gives CASSPLDRNTEAFF.

This chain uses TRBV19 with TRBJ2-1, with TRBD1 matching over 10 bases. With V trimmed by 5 bases and J by 3 bases, 1 base remained unmatched. The CDR3 runs 14 residues. In germline, CDR1 is LNHDA, CDR2 SQIVND (reference sequence). DNA of the CDR3: TGTGCCAGTAGTTGGGACAGGGGCTACAATGAGCAGTTCTTC. This codes for CASSWDRGYNEQFF.

The chain has TRBV7-9 and TRBJ2-1; D unclear. The CDR3 is made up of 14 amino acids. V was cut by 4 bases and J by 6 bases, with 13 bases left in between. Germline CDR1 SEHNR, CDR2 FQNEAQ (reference sequence). CDR3 in amino acids: CASSSLGLINEQFF. The CDR3 coding sequence is TGTGCCAGCAGCTCCCTAGGCCTTATCAATGAGCAGTTCTTC.

This clonotype was counted only a few times. The chain combines TRBV5-1 with TRBJ2-2, with 8 bases fitting TRBD2. After removal of 1 base from V and 4 bases from J, the junction contained 9 bases not matched to a gene. The CDR3 covers 17 residues. CDR1 and CDR2 (germline): SGHRS, YFSETQ. CDR3 bases: TGCGCCAGCAGCTTGATGAGCGGGAGTGAGGGCACCGGGGAGCTGTTTTTT. Translating gives CASSLMSGSEGTGELFF.

This rearrangement joins TRBV20-1 to TRBJ2-3; D gene uncertain. Germline values: CDR1 DFQATT, CDR2 SNEGSKA (reference sequence). The CDR3 extends over 14 amino acids. The germline V and J ends were trimmed by 3 bases and 2 bases, with 12 bases remaining between them. The CDR3 reads CSARSSFFTDTQYF. CDR3 coding DNA: TGCAGTGCTAGGTCCAGTTTTTTCACAGATACGCAGTATTTT.

The chain is built from TRBV28 and TRBJ2-7, with D perhaps TRBD1 or TRBD2 (5 bases each). V lost 4 bases, J lost 0 bases, and 22 bases lay in between. The CDR3 is 18 residues long. Per the germline V gene, CDR1 is MDHEN and CDR2 is SYDVKM. CDR3 protein: CASSWDQEGNEASYEQYF. DNA of the CDR3: TGTGCCAGCAGTTGGGATCAAGAGGGGAACGAGGCCTCCTACGAGCAGTACTTC.

In its sample, this clonotype was seen a few times. This chain connects TRBV15 to TRBJ1-3, with D unclear. This CDR3 contains 15 residues. The V end was cut by 0 bases, the J end by 0 bases, with 6 bases between. The germline V gene has CDR1 LNHNV and CDR2 YYDKDF (reference sequence). Here the CDR3 reads CATSRDPSSGNTIYF. The DNA for the CDR3 is TGTGCCACCAGCAGAGACCCAAGCTCTGGAAACACCATATATTTT.

V is TRBV12-3 or TRBV12-4 and J is TRBJ2-1, with TRBD2 matching over 10 bases. This CDR3 is 15 amino acids long. V was pared by 3 bases and J by 4 bases, with 3 bases of the junction left unmatched. The CDR3 here is CASSLWTSGYNEQFF. For the CDR3, the DNA is TGTGCCAGCAGTTTGTGGACTAGCGGATACAATGAGCAGTTCTTC.